This TCR beta chain appears in the sequencing data of a study of cytomegalovirus exposure and HLA in healthy donors. Germline CDR1 and CDR2: MDHEN and SYDVKM. The CDR3 runs 16 residues. Deletions cut 11 bases from V and 1 base from J, with 24 bases between. PCR employed 60 Vbeta and 13 Jbeta primers. Assay: immunoSEQ multiplex PCR; the TCRdb copy retains only in-frame clones and omits some. In the table there are about 99,000 clones, roughly 75% of which are singletons. This sequence was found in a woman aged 40 to 50 in good health and CMV-seronegative. This sequence joins TRBV28 and TRBJ2-7; D might be TRBD2 (6 bases). Sequencing was performed on PBMCs. The CDR3 spells CASGGLPTGGSYEQYF. CDR3 sequence (DNA): TGTGCCTCGGGCGGACTACCAACTGGGGGGTCCTACGAGCAGTACTTC.